These T cell receptor beta chains were read from a single sample in a study of CD8+CD57+ T cells in acquired aplastic anemia. TCRdb called the reads again in MiXCR, with one record for every CDR3 protein. The table lists hundreds of thousands of distinct CDR3 sequences, 82% of them singletons. The material sequenced was sorted CD4+, CD8+, or CD8+CD57+ T cells (not recorded which) from PBMCs. All receptors come from a human donor with aplastic anemia. Both conserved end residues are part of each CDR3.

V,J,CDR3
TRBV2,TRBJ2-1,CASSAGGVHGQFF
TRBV7-9,TRBJ1-2,CASSFTSAMSSSAYTF
TRBV7-9,TRBJ1-4,CASSFTGSYGANVFF
TRBV2,TRBJ2-3,CASSGSGAGATDTQYF
TRBV7-9,TRBJ2-3,CASGFGGTDAAYF
TRBV4-1,TRBJ1-2,CASSREWRQGLGYTF
TRBV5-5,TRBJ1-1,CASNPDLTGNTEAFF
TRBV7-9,TRBJ2-5,CASSFQRQETQYF
TRBV13,TRBJ2-1,CASSPRTSEWNEQFF
TRBV7-9,TRBJ2-1,CASSLQGSGGSNLQFF
TRBV2,TRBJ1-2,CASSEQGTANYGYTF
TRBV5-4,TRBJ2-2,CASSATRNTGELFF
TRBV10-3,TRBJ2-1,CAISVGSGYNEQFF
TRBV30,TRBJ1-1,CAWGRGGGAFF